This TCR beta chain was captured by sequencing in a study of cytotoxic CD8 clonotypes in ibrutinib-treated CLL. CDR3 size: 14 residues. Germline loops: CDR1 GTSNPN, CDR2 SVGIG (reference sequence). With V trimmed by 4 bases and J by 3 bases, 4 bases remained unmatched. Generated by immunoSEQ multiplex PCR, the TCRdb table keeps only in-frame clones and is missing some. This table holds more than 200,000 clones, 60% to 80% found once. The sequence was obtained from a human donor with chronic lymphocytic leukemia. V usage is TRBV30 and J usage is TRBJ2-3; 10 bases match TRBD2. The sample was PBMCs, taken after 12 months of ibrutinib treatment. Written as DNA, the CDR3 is TGTGCCTGGATATCTAGCGGGAGAACAGATACGCAGTATTTT. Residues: CAWISSGRTDTQYF.